The clone carrying this TCR beta chain has just one count. Its cognate antigen is unknown. Germline loops: CDR1 SGHRS, CDR2 YFSETQ. The V end lost 1 base, the J end lost 3 bases, and 13 bases lay between the germline ends. This CDR3 spans 15 amino acids. This specimen belongs to a study of neoadjuvant nivolumab and ipilimumab in lung cancer. The method was immunoSEQ multiplex PCR; TCRdb's version includes in-frame clones alone and lacks a portion of them. This sample has fewer than 20,000 clones, with over 70% found just once. Study results and caveats: TCR clonality did not significantly correlate with pathologic tumor regression. From pretherapy to surgery, tumor richness and clonality rose with dual therapy. Only a small number of samples underwent TCR sequencing.

The TCR originated in an adult with non-small cell lung cancer. V is TRBV5-1 and J is TRBJ1-1; D not certain. Sequences were derived from tumor tissue, sampled after neoadjuvant nivolumab, alone or with ipilimumab, at or shortly before surgery. The CDR3 is CASSLLFSGDTEAFF. The CDR3 coding sequence is TGCGCCAGCAGCTTGTTATTCAGCGGGGACACTGAAGCTTTCTTT.